Included here is one TCR beta chain sequence, with context. What it recognizes is unknown. Between the trimmed V and J ends, which lost 1 base and 4 bases, there was a span of 9 bases. Germline V gene lookup returns CDR1 SEHNR and CDR2 FQNEAQ (reference sequence). The CDR3 loop spans 14 amino acids. This specimen belongs to a study of graft-versus-host responses after intestinal transplantation. About the research overall: Tacrolimus plus steroids were given to all recipients for 2 to 4 years, preceded by anti-thymocyte globulin induction.

TCRdb's table, derived via immunoSEQ multiplex PCR, lists solely in-frame clones and lacks some. The sample holds over 90,000 clones; approximately 93% are singletons and the top ten take 0.95% to 1.5%. The V call is TRBV7-9, the J call TRBJ2-3, with D possibly being TRBD2 (5 bases). The source is a human donor who received an intestinal transplant. The sequencing used unstimulated CD8+ T cells sorted from spleen or lymph node cells, collected before intestinal transplant. CDR3 DNA sequence: TGTGCCAGCAGCTTAGGTCGGGGAGCAGATACGCAGTATTTT. It yields the protein CASSLGRGADTQYF.